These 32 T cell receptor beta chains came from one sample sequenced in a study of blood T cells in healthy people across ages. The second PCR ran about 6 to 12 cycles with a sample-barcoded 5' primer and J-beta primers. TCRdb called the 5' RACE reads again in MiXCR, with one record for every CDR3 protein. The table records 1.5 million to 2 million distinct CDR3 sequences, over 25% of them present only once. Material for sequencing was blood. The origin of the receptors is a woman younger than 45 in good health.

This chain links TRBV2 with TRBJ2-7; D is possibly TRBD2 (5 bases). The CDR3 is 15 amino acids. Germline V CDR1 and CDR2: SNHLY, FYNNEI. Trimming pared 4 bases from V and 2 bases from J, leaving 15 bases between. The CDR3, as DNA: TGTGCCAGCAGTGCCGAGGTTGGAGGAACCTACGAGCAGTACTTC. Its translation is CASSAEVGGTYEQYF.

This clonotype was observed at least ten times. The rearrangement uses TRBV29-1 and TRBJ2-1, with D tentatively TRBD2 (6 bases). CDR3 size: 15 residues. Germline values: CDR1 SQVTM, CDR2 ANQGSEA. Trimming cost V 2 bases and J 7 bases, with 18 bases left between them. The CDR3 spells CSVERWRGRENEQFF. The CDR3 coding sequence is TGCAGCGTTGAAAGGTGGCGGGGTAGGGAAAATGAGCAGTTCTTC.

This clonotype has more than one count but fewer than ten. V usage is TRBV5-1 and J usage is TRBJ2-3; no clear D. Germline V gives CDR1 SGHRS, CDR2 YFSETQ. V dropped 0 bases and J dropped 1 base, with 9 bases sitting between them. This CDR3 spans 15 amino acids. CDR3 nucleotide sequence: TGCGCCAGCAGCTTGGAGGATCCGCGCACAGATACGCAGTATTTT. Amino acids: CASSLEDPRTDTQYF.

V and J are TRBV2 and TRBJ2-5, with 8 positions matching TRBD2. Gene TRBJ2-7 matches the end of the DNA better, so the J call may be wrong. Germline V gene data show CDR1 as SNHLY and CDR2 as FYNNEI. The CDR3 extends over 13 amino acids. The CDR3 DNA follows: TGTGCCAGCAGGAGTAGCGGGAACTACGAGCAGTACTTC. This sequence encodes CASRSSGNYEQYF.

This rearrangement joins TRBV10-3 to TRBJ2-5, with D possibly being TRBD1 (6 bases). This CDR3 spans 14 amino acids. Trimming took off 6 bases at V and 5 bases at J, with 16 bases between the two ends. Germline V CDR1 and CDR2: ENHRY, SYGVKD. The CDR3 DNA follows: TGTGCCATCAGACAGGGCATGGAGAGCGAGACCCAGTACTTC. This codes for CAIRQGMESETQYF.

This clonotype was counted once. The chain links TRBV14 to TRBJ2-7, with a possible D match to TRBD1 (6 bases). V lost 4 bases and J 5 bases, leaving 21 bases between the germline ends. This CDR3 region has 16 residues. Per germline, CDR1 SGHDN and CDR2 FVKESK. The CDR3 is CASSPPGGGRIDEQYF. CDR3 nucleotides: TGTGCCAGCAGCCCGCCGGGTGGGGGCAGAATCGACGAGCAGTACTTC.

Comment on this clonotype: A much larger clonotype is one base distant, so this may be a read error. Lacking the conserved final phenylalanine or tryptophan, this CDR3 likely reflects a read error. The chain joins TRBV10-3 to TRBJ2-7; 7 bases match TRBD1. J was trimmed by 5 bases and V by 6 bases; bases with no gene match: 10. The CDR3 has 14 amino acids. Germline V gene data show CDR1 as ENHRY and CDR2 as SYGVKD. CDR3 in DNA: TGTGCCATCAGGGACAGGATCAATCTCGACGAGCAGTACTCC. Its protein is CAIRDRINLDEQYS.

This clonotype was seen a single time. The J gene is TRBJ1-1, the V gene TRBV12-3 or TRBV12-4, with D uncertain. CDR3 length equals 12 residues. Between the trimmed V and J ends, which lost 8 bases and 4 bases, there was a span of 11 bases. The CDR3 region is CASCRSPTEAFF. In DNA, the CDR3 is TGTGCCAGCTGTAGATCCCCCACTGAAGCTTTCTTT.

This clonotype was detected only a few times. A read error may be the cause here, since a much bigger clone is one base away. The CDR3 nucleotides read TGTGCCTGCAGCCAAGATCGAATTCACGAGCAGTACTTC. This sequence encodes CACSQDRIHEQYF. The chain recombines TRBV3-1 with TRBJ2-7; D unclear. Per germline, CDR1 LGHDT and CDR2 YNNKEL (reference sequence). The CDR3 length is 13 residues.

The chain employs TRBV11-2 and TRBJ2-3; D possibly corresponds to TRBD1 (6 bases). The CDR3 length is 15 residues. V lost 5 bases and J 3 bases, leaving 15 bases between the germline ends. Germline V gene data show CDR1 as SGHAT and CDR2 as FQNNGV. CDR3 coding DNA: TGTGCCAGCAGCGACGTTACAGGGATTACAGATACGCAGTATTTT. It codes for CASSDVTGITDTQYF.

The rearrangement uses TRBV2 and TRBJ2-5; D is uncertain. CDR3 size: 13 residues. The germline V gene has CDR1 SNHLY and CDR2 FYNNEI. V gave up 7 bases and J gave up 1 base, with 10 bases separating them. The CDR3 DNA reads TGTGCCAGCATGGGGTACAGCCAAGAGACCCAGTACTTC. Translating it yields CASMGYSQETQYF.

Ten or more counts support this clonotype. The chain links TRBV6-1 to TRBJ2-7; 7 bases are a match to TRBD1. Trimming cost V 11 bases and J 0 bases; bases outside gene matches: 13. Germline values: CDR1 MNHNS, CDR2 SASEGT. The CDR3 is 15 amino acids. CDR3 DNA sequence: TGTGCCGCCTACTCCAGGGACAGTCACTCCTACGAGCAGTACTTC. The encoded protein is CAAYSRDSHSYEQYF.

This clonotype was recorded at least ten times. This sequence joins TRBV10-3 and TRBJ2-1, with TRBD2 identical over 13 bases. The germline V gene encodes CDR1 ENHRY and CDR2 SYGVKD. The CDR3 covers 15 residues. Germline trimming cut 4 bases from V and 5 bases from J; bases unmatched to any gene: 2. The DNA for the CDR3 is TGTGCCATCAGTGTTGGGACTAGCGGGGACAATGAGCAGTTCTTC. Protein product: CAISVGTSGDNEQFF.

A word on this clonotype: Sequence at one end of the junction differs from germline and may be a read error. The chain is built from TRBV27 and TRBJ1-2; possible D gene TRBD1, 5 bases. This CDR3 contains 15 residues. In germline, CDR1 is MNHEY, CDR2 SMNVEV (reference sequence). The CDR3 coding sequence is TGTGCCAGCAGTCTCCAGGGTGGGGAGTGGTATGGCCACACCTTC. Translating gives CASSLQGGEWYGHTF.

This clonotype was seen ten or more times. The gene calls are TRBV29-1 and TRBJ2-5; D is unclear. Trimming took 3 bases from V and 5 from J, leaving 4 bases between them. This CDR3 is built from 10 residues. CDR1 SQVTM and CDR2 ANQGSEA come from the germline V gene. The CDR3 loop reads CSVEWETQYF. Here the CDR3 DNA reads TGCAGCGTTGAGTGGGAGACCCAGTACTTC. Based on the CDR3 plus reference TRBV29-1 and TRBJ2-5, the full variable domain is SAVISQKPSRDICQRGTSLTIQCQVDSQVTMMFWYRQQPGQSLTLIATANQGSEATYESGFVIDKFPISRPNLTFSTLTVSNMSPEDSSIYLCSVEWETQYFGPGTRLLVL.

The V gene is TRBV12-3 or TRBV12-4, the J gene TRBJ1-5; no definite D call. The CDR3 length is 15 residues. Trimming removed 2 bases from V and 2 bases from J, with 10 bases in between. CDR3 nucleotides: TGTGCCAGCAGTTTACTGCGCCAGGGCAATCAGCCCCAGCATTTT. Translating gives CASSLLRQGNQPQHF.

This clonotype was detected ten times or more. This CDR3 reads CASSSWKGSKNIQYF. CDR3 bases: TGTGCCAGCAGCTCCTGGAAGGGTTCCAAAAACATTCAGTACTTC. This chain uses TRBV5-6 with TRBJ2-4; D remains unclear. In germline, CDR1 is SGHDT, CDR2 YYEEEE. Trimming cost V 3 bases and J 2 bases, with 12 bases left between them. The CDR3 length is 15 residues.

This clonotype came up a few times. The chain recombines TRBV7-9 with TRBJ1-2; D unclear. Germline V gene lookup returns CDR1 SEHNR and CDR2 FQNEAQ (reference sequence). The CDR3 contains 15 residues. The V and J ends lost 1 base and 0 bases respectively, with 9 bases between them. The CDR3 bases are TGTGCCAGCAGCTTAGTCAGCCTTCCTAACTATGGCTACACCTTC. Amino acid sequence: CASSLVSLPNYGYTF.

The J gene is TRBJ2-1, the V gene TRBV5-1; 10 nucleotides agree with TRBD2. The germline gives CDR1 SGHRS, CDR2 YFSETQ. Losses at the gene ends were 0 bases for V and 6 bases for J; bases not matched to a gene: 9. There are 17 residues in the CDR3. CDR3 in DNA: TGCGCCAGCAGCTTGGCCGGAGTACTAGCGGGATCCAATGAGCAGTTCTTC. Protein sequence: CASSLAGVLAGSNEQFF.

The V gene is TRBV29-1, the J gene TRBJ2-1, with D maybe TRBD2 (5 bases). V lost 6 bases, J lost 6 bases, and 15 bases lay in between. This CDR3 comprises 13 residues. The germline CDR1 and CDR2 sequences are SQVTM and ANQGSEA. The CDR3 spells CSVGPAGVNEQFF. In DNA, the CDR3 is TGCAGCGTGGGCCCGGCCGGGGTCAATGAGCAGTTCTTC.

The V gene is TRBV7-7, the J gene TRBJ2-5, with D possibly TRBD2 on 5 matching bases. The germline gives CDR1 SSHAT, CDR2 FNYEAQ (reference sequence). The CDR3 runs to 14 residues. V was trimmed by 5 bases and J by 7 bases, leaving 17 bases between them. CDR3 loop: CASSPRVGSGTQYF. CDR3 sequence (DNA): TGTGCCAGCAGCCCGAGGGTGGGCTCAGGGACCCAGTACTTC.

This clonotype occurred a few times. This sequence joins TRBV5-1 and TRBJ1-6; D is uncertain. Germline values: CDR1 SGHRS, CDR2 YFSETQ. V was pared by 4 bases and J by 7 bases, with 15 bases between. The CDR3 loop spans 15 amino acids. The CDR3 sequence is CASSLGPMFNSPLHF. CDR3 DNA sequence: TGCGCCAGCAGCCTAGGGCCCATGTTCAATTCACCCCTCCACTTT.

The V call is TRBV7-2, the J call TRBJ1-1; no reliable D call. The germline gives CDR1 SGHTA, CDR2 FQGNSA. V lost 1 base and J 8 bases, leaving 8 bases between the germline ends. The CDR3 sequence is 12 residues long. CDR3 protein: CASSLDCKEAFF. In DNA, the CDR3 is TGTGCCAGCAGCTTAGATTGTAAAGAAGCTTTCTTT.

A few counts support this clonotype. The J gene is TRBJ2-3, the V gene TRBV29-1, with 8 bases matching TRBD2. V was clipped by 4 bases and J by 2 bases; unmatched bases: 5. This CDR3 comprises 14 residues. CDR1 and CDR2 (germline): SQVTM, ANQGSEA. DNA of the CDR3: TGCAGCGTTGCCCAGCGGGGGAACACAGATACGCAGTATTTT. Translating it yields CSVAQRGNTDTQYF.

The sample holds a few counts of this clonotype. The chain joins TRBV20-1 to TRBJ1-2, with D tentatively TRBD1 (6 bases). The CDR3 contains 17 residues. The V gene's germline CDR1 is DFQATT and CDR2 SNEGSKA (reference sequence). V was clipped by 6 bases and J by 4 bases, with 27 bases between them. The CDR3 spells CSASEGQGNNHGYGYTF. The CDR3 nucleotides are TGCAGTGCCAGCGAGGGGCAGGGGAATAATCACGGCTATGGCTACACCTTC.

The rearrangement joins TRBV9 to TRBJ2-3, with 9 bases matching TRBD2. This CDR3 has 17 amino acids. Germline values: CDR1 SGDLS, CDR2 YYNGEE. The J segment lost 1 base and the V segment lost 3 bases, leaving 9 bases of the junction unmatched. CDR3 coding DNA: TGTGCCAGCAGCGAGACTAGCGGAGGCGGGGGCACAGATACGCAGTATTTT. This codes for CASSETSGGGGTDTQYF.

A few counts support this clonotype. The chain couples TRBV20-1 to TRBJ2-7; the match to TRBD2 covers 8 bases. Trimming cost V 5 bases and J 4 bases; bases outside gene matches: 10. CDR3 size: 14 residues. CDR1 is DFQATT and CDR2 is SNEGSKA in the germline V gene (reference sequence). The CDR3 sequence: CSAQNSGKVYEQYF. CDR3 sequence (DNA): TGCAGTGCTCAAAATAGCGGGAAGGTATACGAGCAGTACTTC.

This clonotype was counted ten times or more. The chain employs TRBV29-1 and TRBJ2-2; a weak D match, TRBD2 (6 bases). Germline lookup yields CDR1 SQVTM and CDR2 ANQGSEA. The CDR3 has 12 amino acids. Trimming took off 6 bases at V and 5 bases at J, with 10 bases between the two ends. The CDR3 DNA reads TGCAGCGTCGCAAGCGGGACCGGGGAGCTGTTTTTT. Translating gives CSVASGTGELFF.

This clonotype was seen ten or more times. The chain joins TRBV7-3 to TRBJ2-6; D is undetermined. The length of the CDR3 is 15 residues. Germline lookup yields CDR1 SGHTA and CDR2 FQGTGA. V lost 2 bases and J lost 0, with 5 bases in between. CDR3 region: CASSLDVSGANVLTF. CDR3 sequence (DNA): TGTGCCAGCAGCTTAGACGTCTCTGGGGCCAACGTCCTGACTTTC. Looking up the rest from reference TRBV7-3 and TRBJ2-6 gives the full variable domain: GAGVSQTPSNKVTEKGKYVELRCDPISGHTALYWYRQSLGQGPEFLIYFQGTGAADDSGLPNDRFFAVRPEGSVSTLKIQRTERGDSAVYLCASSLDVSGANVLTFGAGSRLTVL.

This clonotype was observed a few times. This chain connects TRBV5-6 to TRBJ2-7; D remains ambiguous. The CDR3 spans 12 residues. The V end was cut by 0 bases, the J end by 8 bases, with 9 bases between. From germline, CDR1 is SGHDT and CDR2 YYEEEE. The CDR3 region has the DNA TGTGCCAGCAGCTTGGATCCGGCCAAGCAGTACTTC. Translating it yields CASSLDPAKQYF.

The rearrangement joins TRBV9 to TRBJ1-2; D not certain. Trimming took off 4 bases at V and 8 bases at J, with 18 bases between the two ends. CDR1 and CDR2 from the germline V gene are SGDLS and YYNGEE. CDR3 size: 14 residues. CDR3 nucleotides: TGTGCCAGCAGCTCTATGTCTACCAGTGGGGGCTACACCTTC. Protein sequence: CASSSMSTSGGYTF.

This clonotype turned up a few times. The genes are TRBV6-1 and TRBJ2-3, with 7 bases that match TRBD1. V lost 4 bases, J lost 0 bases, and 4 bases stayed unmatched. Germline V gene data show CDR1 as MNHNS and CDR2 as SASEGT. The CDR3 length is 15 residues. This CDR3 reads CASSAGQTSTDTQYF. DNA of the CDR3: TGTGCCAGCAGTGCGGGACAGACAAGCACAGATACGCAGTATTTT.